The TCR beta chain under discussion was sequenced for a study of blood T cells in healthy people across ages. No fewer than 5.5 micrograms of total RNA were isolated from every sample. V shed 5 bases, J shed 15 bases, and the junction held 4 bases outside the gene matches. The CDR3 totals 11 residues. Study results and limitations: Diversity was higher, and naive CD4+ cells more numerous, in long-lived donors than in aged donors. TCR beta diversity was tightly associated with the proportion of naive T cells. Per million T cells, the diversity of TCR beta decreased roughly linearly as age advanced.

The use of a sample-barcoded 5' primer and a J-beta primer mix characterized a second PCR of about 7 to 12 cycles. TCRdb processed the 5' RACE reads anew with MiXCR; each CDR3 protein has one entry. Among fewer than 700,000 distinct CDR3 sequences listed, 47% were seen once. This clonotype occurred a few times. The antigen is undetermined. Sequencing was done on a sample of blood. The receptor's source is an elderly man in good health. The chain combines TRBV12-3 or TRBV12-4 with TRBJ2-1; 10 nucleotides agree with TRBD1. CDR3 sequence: CASSPGQGGFF. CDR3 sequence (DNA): TGTGCCAGCAGTCCCGGACAGGGGGGGTTCTTC.